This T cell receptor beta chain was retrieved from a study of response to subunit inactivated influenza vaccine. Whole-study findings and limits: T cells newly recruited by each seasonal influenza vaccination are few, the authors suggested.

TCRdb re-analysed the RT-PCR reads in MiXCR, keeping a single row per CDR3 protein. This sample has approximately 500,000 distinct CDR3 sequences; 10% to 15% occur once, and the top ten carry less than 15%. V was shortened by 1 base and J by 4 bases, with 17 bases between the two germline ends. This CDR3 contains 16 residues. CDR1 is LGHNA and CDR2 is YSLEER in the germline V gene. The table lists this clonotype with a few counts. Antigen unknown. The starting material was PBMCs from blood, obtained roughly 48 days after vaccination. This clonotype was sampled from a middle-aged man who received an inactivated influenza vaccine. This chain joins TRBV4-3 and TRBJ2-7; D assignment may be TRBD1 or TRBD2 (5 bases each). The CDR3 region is CASSQGVPGTPYEQYF. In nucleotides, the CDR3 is TGCGCCAGCAGCCAAGGAGTTCCTGGGACGCCGTACGAGCAGTACTTC.